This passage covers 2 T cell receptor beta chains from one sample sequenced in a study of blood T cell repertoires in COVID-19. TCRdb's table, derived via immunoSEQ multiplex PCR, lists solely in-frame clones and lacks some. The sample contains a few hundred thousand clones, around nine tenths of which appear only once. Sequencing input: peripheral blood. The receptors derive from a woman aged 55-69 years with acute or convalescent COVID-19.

Written as DNA, the CDR3 is TGTGCCAGTAGTCAATATTTTAGCCCGGTAGGGGGCTATAGCAATCAGCCCCAGCATTTT. Translated, it gives CASSQYFSPVGGYSNQPQHF. J is TRBJ1-5 and V is TRBV19; 7 positions match TRBD1. After removal of 5 bases from V and 0 bases from J, the junction contained 19 bases not matched to a gene. Germline loops: CDR1 LNHDA, CDR2 SQIVND (reference sequence). The length of the CDR3 is 20 residues.

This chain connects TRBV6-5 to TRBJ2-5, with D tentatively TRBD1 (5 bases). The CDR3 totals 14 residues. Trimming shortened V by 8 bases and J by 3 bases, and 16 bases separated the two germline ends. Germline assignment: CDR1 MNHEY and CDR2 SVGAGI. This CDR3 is CASSGQSVKETQYF. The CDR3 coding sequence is TGTGCCAGCTCTGGACAATCTGTCAAAGAGACCCAGTACTTC.